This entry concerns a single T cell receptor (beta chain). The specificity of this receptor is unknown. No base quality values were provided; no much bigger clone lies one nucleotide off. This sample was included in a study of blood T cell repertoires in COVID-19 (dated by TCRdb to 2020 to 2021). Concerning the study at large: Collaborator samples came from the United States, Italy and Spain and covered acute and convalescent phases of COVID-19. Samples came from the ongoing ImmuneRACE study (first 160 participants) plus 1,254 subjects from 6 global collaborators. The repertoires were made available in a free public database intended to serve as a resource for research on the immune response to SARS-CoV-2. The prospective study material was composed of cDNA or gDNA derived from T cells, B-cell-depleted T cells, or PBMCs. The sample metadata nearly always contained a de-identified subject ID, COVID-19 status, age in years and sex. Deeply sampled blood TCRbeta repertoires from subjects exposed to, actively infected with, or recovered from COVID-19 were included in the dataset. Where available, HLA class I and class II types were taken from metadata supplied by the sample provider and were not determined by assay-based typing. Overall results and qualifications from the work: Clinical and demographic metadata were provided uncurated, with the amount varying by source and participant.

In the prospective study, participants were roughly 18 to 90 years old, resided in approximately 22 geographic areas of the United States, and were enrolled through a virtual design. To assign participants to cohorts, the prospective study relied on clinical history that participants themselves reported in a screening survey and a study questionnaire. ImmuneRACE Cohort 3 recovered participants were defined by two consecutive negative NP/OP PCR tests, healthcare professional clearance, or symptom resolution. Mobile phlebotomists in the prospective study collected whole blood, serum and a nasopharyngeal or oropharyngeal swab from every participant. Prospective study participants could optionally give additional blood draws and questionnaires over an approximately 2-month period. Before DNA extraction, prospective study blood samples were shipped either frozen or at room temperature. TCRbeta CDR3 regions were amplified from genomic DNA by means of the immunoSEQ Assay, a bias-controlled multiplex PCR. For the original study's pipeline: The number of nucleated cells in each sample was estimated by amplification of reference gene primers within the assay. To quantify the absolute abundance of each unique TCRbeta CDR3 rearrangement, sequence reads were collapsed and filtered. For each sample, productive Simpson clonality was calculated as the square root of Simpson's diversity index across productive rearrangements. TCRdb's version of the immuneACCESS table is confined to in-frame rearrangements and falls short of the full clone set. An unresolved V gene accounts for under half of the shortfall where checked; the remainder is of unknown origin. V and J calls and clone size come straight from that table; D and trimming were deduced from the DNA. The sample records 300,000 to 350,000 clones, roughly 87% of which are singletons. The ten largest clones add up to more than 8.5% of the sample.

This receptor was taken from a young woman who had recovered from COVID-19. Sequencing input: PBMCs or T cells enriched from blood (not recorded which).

DNA sequence: TGCGCCAGCAGCCCGGTTAGCGGGAGGGTCTTACCCTACGAGCAGTACTTC. It codes for CASSPVSGRVLPYEQYF. The chain was built from TRBV5-1 and TRBJ2-7; TRBD2 aligns with 11 central bases. The CDR3 spans 17 residues, from the cysteine through the phenylalanine. The kept DNA is CDR3 alone, 51 bases in frame from the first base. CDR1 and CDR2 are drawn from the germline V gene: SGHRS, YFSETQ. Unmatched junction bases come to 11, with V trimmed by 4 bases and J by 2 bases.